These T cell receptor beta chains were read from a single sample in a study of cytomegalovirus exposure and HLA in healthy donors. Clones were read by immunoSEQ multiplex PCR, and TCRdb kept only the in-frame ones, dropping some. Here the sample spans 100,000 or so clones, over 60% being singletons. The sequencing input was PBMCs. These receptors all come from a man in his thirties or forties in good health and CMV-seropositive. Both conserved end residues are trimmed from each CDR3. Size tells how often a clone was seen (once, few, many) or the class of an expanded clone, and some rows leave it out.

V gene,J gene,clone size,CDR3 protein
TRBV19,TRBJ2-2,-,ASSIPSSGGFPGELF
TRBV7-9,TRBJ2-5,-,ASSLASGIEETQY
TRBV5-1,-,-,ASSLEQGFYEQY
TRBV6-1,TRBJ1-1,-,ASSMDSKNTEAF
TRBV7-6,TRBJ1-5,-,ASSPGPSGEGNQPQH
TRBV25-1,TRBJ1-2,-,ASSDSGQFYGYT
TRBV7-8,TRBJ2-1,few,ASSSRGRNEQF
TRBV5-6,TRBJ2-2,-,ASSPPDYLGGELF
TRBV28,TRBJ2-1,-,ASSFRYNEQF
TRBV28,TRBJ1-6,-,ASNGDEWISPLH
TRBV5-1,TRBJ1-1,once,ASSLGQFSTEAF
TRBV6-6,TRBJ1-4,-,ASTRGNEKLF
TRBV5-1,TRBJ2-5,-,ASSFQLPQETQY
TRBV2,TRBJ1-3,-,ASRGQLSGNTIY
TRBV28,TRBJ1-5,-,ATWGGLSNQPQH
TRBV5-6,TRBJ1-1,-,ASSFGRVNTEAF
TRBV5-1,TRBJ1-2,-,ASAYNNPQWGYT
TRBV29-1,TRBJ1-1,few,SGTRDSDLGSRGYNTEAF
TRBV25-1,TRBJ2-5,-,ASRGLLRGTAQETQY
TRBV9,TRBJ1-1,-,ASSPGAWENTEAF
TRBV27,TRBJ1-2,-,ASRLTDAHNYGYT
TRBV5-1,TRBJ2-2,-,ASSDMVATHTGELF
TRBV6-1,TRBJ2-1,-,ASSANDRISYNEQF
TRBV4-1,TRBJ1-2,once,ASSRGMPRESYGYT
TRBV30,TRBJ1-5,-,AWGDLGDQPQH
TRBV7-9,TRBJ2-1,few,ASSLVPGLAGTNEQF
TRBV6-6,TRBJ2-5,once,ASSPVRETQY
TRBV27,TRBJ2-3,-,ASSLAGGRTDTQY
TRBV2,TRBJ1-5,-,ASSGSRSNQPQH
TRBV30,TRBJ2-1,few,AWSVGQLKGEQF
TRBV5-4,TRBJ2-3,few,ASSLIDTADTQY
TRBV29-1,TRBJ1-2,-,SVEKGWGGYT
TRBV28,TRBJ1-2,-,ASSRSVNYGYT
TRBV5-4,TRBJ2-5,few,ASSLEGAGETQY
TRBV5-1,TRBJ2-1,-,ASSLRGGGLTEQF
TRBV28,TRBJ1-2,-,ASSSGGGYT
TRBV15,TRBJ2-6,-,ATTRDTRSGANVLT
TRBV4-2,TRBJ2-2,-,ASRAGAGGAGELF
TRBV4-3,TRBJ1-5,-,ASSQVTGSQPQH
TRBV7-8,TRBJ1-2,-,ASSLRSYGYT
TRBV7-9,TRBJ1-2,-,ASSLVGRQGWGYT
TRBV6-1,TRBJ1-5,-,ASSDSLGNQPQH
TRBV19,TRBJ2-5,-,ASSIGGRQQETQY
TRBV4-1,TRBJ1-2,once,ATTEADEISGGYT
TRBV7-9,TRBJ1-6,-,ASSISGFNSPLH
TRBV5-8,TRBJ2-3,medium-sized,ASSPGPSGGSLGTDTQY
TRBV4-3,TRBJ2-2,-,ASSQDHSGIRTGELF
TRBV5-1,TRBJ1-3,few,ASSAGLGQGSGNTIY
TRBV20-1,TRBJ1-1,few,SARVDTEAF
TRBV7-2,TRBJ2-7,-,ASSSVYEQY
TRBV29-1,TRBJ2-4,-,SVVDNLAKNIQY
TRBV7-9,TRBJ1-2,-,SSSLASGPSGYT